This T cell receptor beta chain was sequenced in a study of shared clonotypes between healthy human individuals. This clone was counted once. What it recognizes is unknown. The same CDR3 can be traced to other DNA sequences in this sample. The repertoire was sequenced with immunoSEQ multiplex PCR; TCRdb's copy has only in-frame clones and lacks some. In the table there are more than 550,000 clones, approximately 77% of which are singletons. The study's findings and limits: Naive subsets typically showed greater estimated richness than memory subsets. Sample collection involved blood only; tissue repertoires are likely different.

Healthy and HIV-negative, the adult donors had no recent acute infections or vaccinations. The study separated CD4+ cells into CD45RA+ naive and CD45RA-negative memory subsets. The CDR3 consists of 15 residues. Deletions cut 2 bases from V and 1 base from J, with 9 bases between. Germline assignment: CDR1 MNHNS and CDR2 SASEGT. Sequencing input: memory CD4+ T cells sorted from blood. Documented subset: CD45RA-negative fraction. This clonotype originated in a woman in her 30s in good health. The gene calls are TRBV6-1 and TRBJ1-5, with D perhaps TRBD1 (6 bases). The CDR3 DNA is TGTGCCAGCAGTGAATTCAGGGGCAGCAATCAGCCCCAGCATTTT. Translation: CASSEFRGSNQPQHF.